The 24 T cell receptor beta chains given below trace back to one sample, sequenced in a study of cytomegalovirus exposure and HLA in healthy donors. The PCR contained 60 Vbeta and 13 Jbeta primers. Data came from immunoSEQ multiplex PCR; TCRdb stores just in-frame clones and leaves some out. The sample lists some 140,000 clones; around 80% were seen once. What was sequenced was PBMCs. These receptors were obtained from a male donor in good health and CMV-seropositive.

The table lists this clone with a count of one. The CDR3 sequence is CASSVEGGSEDTQYF. CDR3 nucleotide sequence: TGTGCCAGCAGCGTAGAGGGCGGGAGCGAAGATACGCAGTATTTT. This rearrangement joins TRBV9 to TRBJ2-3; 7 nucleotides line up with TRBD2. CDR3 length equals 15 residues. Germline CDR1 and CDR2: SGDLS and YYNGEE. V trimming: 0 bases; J trimming: 5 bases; junction bases outside the gene matches: 6.

The chain links TRBV27 to TRBJ2-3; 10 bases align to TRBD2. The V gene's germline CDR1 is MNHEY and CDR2 SMNVEV (reference sequence). V gave up 3 bases and J gave up 3 bases; unmatched junction bases: 0. The CDR3 is 14 residues long. As DNA, the CDR3 is TGTGCCAGCAGTTTTAGCGGGAGGACAGATACGCAGTATTTT. It yields the protein CASSFSGRTDTQYF.

The chain has TRBV28 and TRBJ2-2; no clear D gene. V was pared by 8 bases and J by 7 bases, with 8 bases between. The CDR3 runs to 11 residues. Germline V gene data show CDR1 as MDHEN and CDR2 as SYDVKM. The CDR3 nucleotides read TGTGCCAGCCTCGCACTCGGGGAGCTGTTTTTT. Translated: CASLALGELFF. Supplemented by reference TRBV28 and TRBJ2-2, the full variable domain reads DVKVTQSSRYLVKRTGEKVFLECVQDMDHENMFWYRQDPGLGLRLIYFSYDVKMKEKGDIPEGYSVSREKKERFSLILESASTNQTSMYLCASLALGELFFGEGSRLTVL.

The V call is TRBV27, the J call TRBJ1-2; 10 nucleotides agree with TRBD1. The CDR3 has 13 amino acids. The V gene's germline CDR1 is MNHEY and CDR2 SMNVEV (reference sequence). The V segment lost 3 bases and the J segment 8 bases; nucleotides outside the gene matches: 3. For the CDR3, the DNA is TGTGCCAGCAGTTTCGGGACAGGGGTAGGCTACACCTTC. Amino acids: CASSFGTGVGYTF.

The rearrangement joins TRBV5-1 to TRBJ1-2; TRBD1 matches 8 bases. This CDR3 spans 15 amino acids. The germline V gene encodes CDR1 SGHRS and CDR2 YFSETQ. The V gene end was trimmed by 4 bases and the J gene end by 6 bases; junction bases not matched to a gene: 11. The CDR3 DNA is TGCGCCAGCAGCCATGCAGGGGGCGGATTTGATGGCTACACCTTC. This codes for CASSHAGGGFDGYTF. Looking up the rest from reference TRBV5-1 and TRBJ1-2 gives the full variable domain: KAGVTQTPRYLIKTRGQQVTLSCSPISGHRSVSWYQQTPGQGLQFLFEYFSETQRNKGNFPGRFSGRQFSNSRSEMNVSTLELGDSALYLCASSHAGGGFDGYTFGSGTRLTVV.

The V gene is TRBV7-2, the J gene TRBJ2-5; 8 positions agree with TRBD1. Unmatched junction bases numbered 8, after V lost 6 bases and J lost 11 bases. This CDR3 is 12 amino acids long. CDR1 is SGHTA and CDR2 is FQGNSA in the germline V gene. The CDR3 region has the DNA TGTGCCAGCAGAGGAGGACAGGGTGAGCAGTACTTC. Its translation is CASRGGQGEQYF.

The V call is TRBV28, the J call TRBJ2-7, with 8 bases matching TRBD1. V lost 5 bases to trimming and J lost 3 bases; unmatched junction nucleotides: 12. From germline, CDR1 is MDHEN and CDR2 SYDVKM. This CDR3 is 16 amino acids long. CDR3: CASSPDRTGKNYEQYF. In DNA form, the CDR3 reads TGTGCCAGCAGTCCCGATCGGACAGGGAAGAACTACGAGCAGTACTTC.

This chain connects TRBV28 to TRBJ2-3; D is ambiguous. Per germline, CDR1 MDHEN and CDR2 SYDVKM. Trimming shortened V by 5 bases and J by 2 bases, and 11 bases separated the two germline ends. This CDR3 region has 14 residues. Here the CDR3 DNA reads TGTGCCAGCAGTCCTCCCCTCTTCACAGATACGCAGTATTTT. This gives the protein CASSPPLFTDTQYF.

CDR3 nucleotides: TGTGCCAGCAGCGAAGGACAGGTCGCATCCTATAATTCACCCCTCCACTTT. It translates to CASSEGQVASYNSPLHF. The chain joins TRBV21-1 to TRBJ1-6; TRBD1 is the table's D call and was not checked against the DNA. TRBV21-1 is a pseudogene locus. The CDR3 has 17 amino acids.

This clone was observed a few times. The V gene is TRBV5-5, the J gene TRBJ2-1; 7 nucleotides align to TRBD2. The trim removed 0 bases at V and 12 bases at J, leaving 3 bases unmatched. CDR3 length: 12 amino acids. Germline V CDR1 and CDR2: SGHKS, YYEKEE (reference sequence). The CDR3 spells CASSLGTGGQFF. The CDR3, as DNA: TGTGCCAGCAGCTTGGGGACGGGGGGGCAGTTCTTC.

The CDR3 reads CASSQSRGRSSYEQYF. The CDR3 bases are TGCGCCAGCAGTCAATCCAGGGGCCGAAGCTCCTACGAGCAGTACTTC. V and J are TRBV23-1 and TRBJ2-7, with D perhaps TRBD1 (6 bases). TRBV23-1 is marked as an open reading frame, function uncertain. V lost 0 bases and J lost 0, with 12 bases in between. The CDR3 consists of 16 residues.

J is TRBJ1-1 and V is TRBV5-1; 8 bases are shared with TRBD1. The V gene's germline CDR1 is SGHRS and CDR2 YFSETQ. The V and J ends lost 4 bases and 4 bases, in that order; junction bases with no gene match: 6. The CDR3 loop spans 14 amino acids. For the CDR3, the DNA is TGCGCCAGCAGCCCCGGGACAGGAGGCACTGAAGCTTTCTTT. This encodes CASSPGTGGTEAFF.

The V call is TRBV12-5, the J call TRBJ1-1; D possibly corresponds to TRBD1 (5 bases). Trimming took 5 bases from V and 3 from J, leaving 19 bases between them. CDR3 length: 16 amino acids. Germline V gene lookup returns CDR1 LGHNT and CDR2 FRNRAP. The chain's CDR3 is CASGTKSGPLYTEAFF. Here the CDR3 DNA reads TGTGCTAGTGGTACTAAGTCAGGGCCGTTGTACACTGAAGCTTTCTTT.

The chain links TRBV25-1 to TRBJ1-1, with TRBD1 matching over 11 bases. CDR1 is MGHDK and CDR2 is SYGVNS in the germline V gene. This CDR3 is 15 amino acids long. V shed 6 bases and J 4 bases; nucleotides not matched to a gene: 7. Here the CDR3 DNA reads TGTGCCAGCAGCGGGACAGGGGGACGGGTCACTGAAGCTTTCTTT. Protein sequence: CASSGTGGRVTEAFF.

The J gene is TRBJ2-5, the V gene TRBV10-3, with a possible D match to TRBD1 (8 bases). The end of the DNA fits TRBJ2-7 better, so the J call may be wrong. The CDR3 has 14 amino acids. Germline-derived CDR1 and CDR2 are ENHRY and SYGVKD. The CDR3: CAIRLGQGGYEQYF. The CDR3, as DNA: TGTGCCATCAGGCTAGGACAGGGAGGGTACGAGCAGTACTTC.

V gene TRBV2 combines with J gene TRBJ1-3; no clear D gene. The CDR3 sequence is 14 residues long. Germline V gives CDR1 SNHLY, CDR2 FYNNEI. With 1 base removed from V and 3 bases from J, the gap between germline ends came to 7 bases. CDR3 in amino acids: CASSEEHSGNTIYF. Here the CDR3 DNA reads TGTGCCAGCAGTGAAGAGCACAGTGGAAACACCATATATTTT.

A remark on this clone: The sample contains more than one DNA sequence encoding this CDR3. The chain combines TRBV7-3 with TRBJ1-2; tentatively, D is TRBD1 (5 bases). The V gene lost 3 bases and the J gene lost 4 bases, with 9 bases spanning the gap. Germline V gene lookup returns CDR1 SGHTA and CDR2 FQGTGA. The length of the CDR3 is 13 residues. The CDR3 loop reads CASSLQGGYGYTF. The DNA for the CDR3 is TGTGCCAGCAGCTTGCAGGGAGGCTATGGCTACACCTTC. Supplemented by reference TRBV7-3 and TRBJ1-2, the full variable domain reads GAGVSQTPSNKVTEKGKYVELRCDPISGHTALYWYRQSLGQGPEFLIYFQGTGAADDSGLPNDRFFAVRPEGSVSTLKIQRTERGDSAVYLCASSLQGGYGYTFGSGTRLTVV.

The genes are TRBV28 and TRBJ1-1; no clear D gene. The CDR3 consists of 13 residues. Looked up from germline, CDR1 is MDHEN and CDR2 is SYDVKM. V dropped 6 bases and J dropped 1 base, with 9 bases sitting between them. CDR3 nucleotide sequence: TGTGCCAGCAGAGTGGCAGGGAACACTGAAGCTTTCTTT. It specifies CASRVAGNTEAFF.

The chain joins TRBV7-8 to TRBJ2-7; TRBD1 might be the D (6 bases). V lost 5 bases to trimming and J lost 3 bases, with 17 bases between them. The CDR3 runs 15 residues. The germline V gene has CDR1 SGHVS and CDR2 FQNEAQ. The CDR3 here is CASSPQGRENYEQYF. The CDR3 DNA follows: TGTGCCAGCAGCCCCCAGGGGAGAGAAAACTACGAGCAGTACTTC.

The rearrangement links TRBV11-2 to TRBJ2-1; the D is unclear. V lost 4 bases, J lost 10 bases, and 11 bases lay in between. CDR1 is SGHAT and CDR2 is FQNNGV in the germline V gene. The length of the CDR3 is 12 residues. This CDR3 is CASSSRLEEQFF. CDR3 nucleotides: TGTGCCAGCAGCTCCAGACTGGAAGAGCAGTTCTTC.

This chain connects TRBV28 to TRBJ1-1, with 9 bases lining up with TRBD1. This CDR3 region has 16 residues. V lost 7 bases and J lost 3; bases outside the gene matches: 12. Germline loops: CDR1 MDHEN, CDR2 SYDVKM. The CDR3 loop is CASTNNRGRGYTEAFF. CDR3 coding DNA: TGTGCCAGCACCAATAACAGGGGGCGGGGATACACTGAAGCTTTCTTT.

The chain links TRBV2 to TRBJ2-2; the D gene is possibly TRBD1 (6 bases). The CDR3 totals 13 residues. Germline assignment: CDR1 SNHLY and CDR2 FYNNEI. V was shortened by 1 base and J by 6 bases, with 6 bases between the two germline ends. DNA of the CDR3: TGTGCCAGCAGTGAAGGGGGGCCCGGGGAGCTGTTTTTT. This gives the protein CASSEGGPGELFF.

J is TRBJ2-1 and V is TRBV6-1, with 12 bases identical to TRBD1. The CDR3 has 15 amino acids. After removal of 5 bases from V and 4 bases from J, the junction contained 3 bases not matched to a gene. CDR1 is MNHNS and CDR2 is SASEGT in the germline V gene. The CDR3 is CASSKGQGAYNEQFF. The CDR3 DNA follows: TGTGCCAGCAGTAAGGGACAGGGGGCTTACAATGAGCAGTTCTTC.

The gene calls are TRBV11-1 and TRBJ1-6; the match to TRBD1 covers 10 bases. Germline loops: CDR1 SGHAT, CDR2 FQDESV (reference sequence). The ends lost 5 bases at V and 7 bases at J; junction bases unmatched: 8. The CDR3 covers 16 residues. CDR3 sequence (DNA): TGTGCCAGCAGCCCCCCGCGGGACAGGGGAAATTCACCCCTCCACTTT. The encoded protein is CASSPPRDRGNSPLHF.